The T cell receptor beta chain described here comes from a study of Graves' ophthalmopathy and Graves' hyperthyroidism. Ophthalmopathic donors had moderate-to-severe activity, CAS ≥3 and NOSPECS ≥4, with disease that had lasted under 3 months. Pregnancy or lactation, uncontrolled infections and other autoimmune diseases were grounds for excluding patients. As the starting material, roughly 9.8 ml of fresh peripheral blood yielded the PBMCs. RNA transcripts provided the template for amplifying TCR beta CDR3 regions. Second-round multiplex PCR came after first-round RT-PCR with HTBI primers. In TCRdb, the multiplex PCR reads were re-called with MiXCR into one record per CDR3 protein. Counted here are approximately 460,000 distinct CDR3 sequences, 14% occurring once; the ten biggest clones make up 9.5% to 10%. This CDR3 region has 12 residues. The V gene's germline CDR1 is SNHLY and CDR2 FYNNEI. V shed 8 bases and J 8 bases; nucleotides not matched to a gene: 9.

Study-level points and caveats: The blood repertoire also included most expanded thyroid clonotypes above 0.001 frequency.

In this sample, this clonotype turned up many times. The antigen remains undetermined. Sequencing was carried out using blood. V gene TRBV2 combines with J gene TRBJ2-7; 7 nucleotides agree with TRBD1. The receptor's source is a woman between 25 and 40 years old with Graves' ophthalmopathy. Written as DNA, the CDR3 is TGTGCCAGCGGGGCAGGGGGTCTGCAGCAGTACTTC. This gives the protein CASGAGGLQQYF.